This TCR beta chain was observed in a study of persistence of HIV-infected CD4 T cells. About this clone: Its antigen is unknown.

The immunoSEQ assay was version 4, run in survey mode. Template was genomic DNA at 10 ng/uL, with up to 1 ug used per sample. Data came from immunoSEQ multiplex PCR; TCRdb stores just in-frame clones and leaves some out. The table has under 25,000 clones, about 60% seen once. Cells were stimulated with overlapping HIV-1 Gag 15-mer peptides. Sorting of responding CD4+ T cells relied on upregulated CD40 ligand together with CD69. For approximately 17 hours, CD8-depleted PBMCs received anti-CD28/CD49d costimulation, a CD40-blocking antibody and enfuvirtide. Looked up from germline, CDR1 is SGHRS and CDR2 is YFSETQ. Trimming cost V 2 bases and J 0 bases, with 8 bases left between them. This CDR3 region has 14 residues.

The rearrangement uses TRBV5-1 and TRBJ1-1; tentative D call: TRBD1 (6 bases). Material: CD4+ T cells sorted from PBMCs after roughly 18-hour stimulation, obtained from a patient who received antiretroviral therapy. The receptor was isolated from an adult woman with HIV who was CMV-seropositive. CDR3 residues: CASSFEGVNTEAFF. The DNA of the CDR3 is TGCGCCAGCAGCTTTGAGGGGGTGAACACTGAAGCTTTCTTT.